These 16 T cell receptor beta chains share one sample of origin, sequenced in a study of beta chain features in type 1 diabetes. Sequenced material consisted of expressed TCRB transcripts (all of the isolated RNA was reverse transcribed). Method: immunoSEQ multiplex PCR; TCRdb's copy keeps in-frame clones and lacks some. The table has about half a million clones, roughly 11% seen once; the top ten hold 0.04% to 0.05%. Material: naive CD4+ T cells from blood. Source of these receptors: a woman aged 18-29 years in good health.

This sequence joins TRBV6-6 and TRBJ2-1; D perhaps matches TRBD2 (6 bases). V was clipped by 3 bases and J by 8 bases, with 8 bases between them. Germline V gene data show CDR1 as MNHNY and CDR2 as SVGAGI (reference sequence). The CDR3 loop spans 12 amino acids. In DNA form, the CDR3 reads TGTGCCAGCAGTTATGGCGGGGATGAGCAGTTCTTC. Translation gives CASSYGGDEQFF.

A few counts support this clone. The chain carries TRBV18 and TRBJ1-1, with D perhaps TRBD1 (5 bases). CDR1 is KGHSH, CDR2 LQKENI, per germline. The length of the CDR3 is 14 residues. V lost 6 bases and J 1 base, leaving 12 bases between the germline ends. In DNA, the CDR3 is TGTGCCAGCTCCCAAAACCAGGGGAACACTGAAGCTTTCTTT. It yields the protein CASSQNQGNTEAFF.

A few counts support this clone. This sequence joins TRBV4-2 and TRBJ2-1, with a tentative D call TRBD1 (5 bases). The V gene lost 5 bases and the J gene lost 13 bases, with 12 bases spanning the gap. This CDR3 comprises 11 residues. Germline V gives CDR1 LGHNA, CDR2 YNFKEQ. The CDR3, as DNA: TGTGCCAGCAGCATCCAGGGTGCCCAGTTCTTC. This codes for CASSIQGAQFF.

The rearrangement links TRBV29-1 to TRBJ2-7, with D hard to call. Germline V gene lookup returns CDR1 SQVTM and CDR2 ANQGSEA. With 6 bases removed from V and 2 bases from J, the gap between germline ends came to 11 bases. This CDR3 has 12 amino acids. The CDR3 loop is CSVQGLAYEQYF. CDR3 nucleotide sequence: TGCAGCGTCCAAGGCCTAGCCTACGAGCAGTACTTC.

This chain connects TRBV4-3 to TRBJ2-3; TRBD1 aligns across 7 bases. From germline, CDR1 is LGHNA and CDR2 YSLEER. The CDR3 length is 17 residues. The J segment lost 3 bases and the V segment lost 0 bases, leaving 9 bases of the junction unmatched. Here the CDR3 reads CASSQERSLQGTDTQYF. The CDR3 bases are TGCGCCAGCAGCCAAGAACGATCCTTACAGGGGACAGATACGCAGTATTTT.

The chain joins TRBV7-9 to TRBJ1-2; no reliable D call. With 5 bases removed from V and 2 bases from J, the gap between germline ends came to 15 bases. Germline CDR1 and CDR2: SEHNR and FQNEAQ (reference sequence). The CDR3 is 15 amino acids. The CDR3 region is CASSPRRGSNYGYTF. As DNA, the CDR3 is TGTGCCAGCAGCCCCCGTCGAGGCAGCAACTATGGCTACACCTTC.

This clone was seen a handful of times. The V gene is TRBV6-6, the J gene TRBJ1-6; D is uncertain. The CDR3 consists of 12 residues. Germline values: CDR1 MNHNY, CDR2 SVGAGI (reference sequence). V gave up 6 bases and J gave up 6 bases, with 6 bases separating them. CDR3 amino acids: CASRRPNSPLHF. The CDR3 nucleotides read TGTGCCAGCAGACGGCCTAATTCACCCCTCCACTTT.

This sequence joins TRBV27 and TRBJ2-1, with TRBD2 matching 14 bases. This CDR3 spans 13 amino acids. The ends lost 6 bases at V and 10 bases at J; junction bases unmatched: 2. Germline V gene lookup returns CDR1 MNHEY and CDR2 SMNVEV (reference sequence). The CDR3 sequence is CASRTSGGAEQFF. The CDR3 nucleotides are TGTGCCAGCAGGACTAGCGGGGGGGCCGAGCAGTTCTTC.

V is TRBV29-1 and J is TRBJ1-2, with D perhaps matching TRBD1 (5 bases). Germline assignment: CDR1 SQVTM and CDR2 ANQGSEA. CDR3 length: 13 residues. The ends were cut back, 7 bases at V and 5 bases at J, with 17 bases in the middle. The CDR3 spells CSAVWGSSYGYTF. CDR3 in DNA: TGCAGCGCCGTTTGGGGGTCCTCGTATGGCTACACCTTC.

This clone was counted a few times. V is TRBV6-1 and J is TRBJ1-5; D gene uncertain. The germline V gene encodes CDR1 MNHNS and CDR2 SASEGT. Deletions cut 2 bases from V and 4 bases from J, with 12 bases between. The CDR3 length is 15 residues. In nucleotides, the CDR3 is TGTGCCAGCAGTGAACTCGGGCGGAGGAATCAGCCCCAGCATTTT. Its protein is CASSELGRRNQPQHF.

In its sample, this clone was seen a few times. The chain employs TRBV7-6 and TRBJ2-3; maybe TRBD2 (6 bases). The V gene lost 1 base and the J gene lost 5 bases, with 13 bases spanning the gap. Germline CDR1 SGHVS, CDR2 FNYEAQ. CDR3 size: 15 residues. CDR3 DNA: TGTGCCAGCAGCTTAGAACTAGCAGAGCTAGATACGCAGTATTTT. As protein: CASSLELAELDTQYF.

J is TRBJ2-2 and V is TRBV30, with a weak D call TRBD1 (6 bases). Germline assignment: CDR1 GTSNPN and CDR2 SVGIG (reference sequence). This CDR3 is 14 amino acids long. Trimming cost V 1 base and J 6 bases, with 12 bases left between them. The CDR3 region has the DNA TGTGCCTGGAGTGGGGGGCCACATGCCGGGGAGCTGTTTTTT. This codes for CAWSGGPHAGELFF. Filled out from reference TRBV30 and TRBJ2-2, the complete variable domain reads SQTIHQWPATLVQPVGSPLSLECTVEGTSNPNLYWYRQAAGRGLQLLFYSVGIGQISSEVPQNLSASRPQDRQFILSSKKLLLSDSGFYLCAWSGGPHAGELFFGEGSRLTVL.

The rearrangement uses TRBV15 and TRBJ2-3, with TRBD2 matching 9 bases. V dropped 1 base and J dropped 1; count of bases not matched to a gene: 3. The CDR3 contains 16 residues. Germline V gene lookup returns CDR1 LNHNV and CDR2 YYDKDF (reference sequence). The CDR3 region has the DNA TGTGCCACCAGCAGAGGGGCTAGCGGGGGCACAGATACGCAGTATTTT. Translated: CATSRGASGGTDTQYF.

About this clone: The sample has other DNA sequences that encode this CDR3 too. The chain links TRBV9 to TRBJ2-5, with no clear D. The V end lost 0 bases, the J end lost 4 bases, and 7 bases lay between the germline ends. Per the germline V gene, CDR1 is SGDLS and CDR2 is YYNGEE. The CDR3 runs to 13 residues. CDR3 loop: CASSVAGLETQYF. The CDR3 coding sequence is TGTGCCAGCAGCGTAGCGGGCCTAGAGACCCAGTACTTC.

This clone has just a few counts. The CDR3 DNA sequence: TGCGCCAGCAGCCAGAGGCTTGGGACAGGGAATAGAGCAGATACGCAGTATTTT. As protein: CASSQRLGTGNRADTQYF. The V call is TRBV4-3, the J call TRBJ2-3, with TRBD1 matching 9 bases. CDR1 is LGHNA, CDR2 YSLEER, per germline. Trimming cost V 3 bases and J 4 bases; bases outside gene matches: 14. The CDR3 has 18 residues.

This clone was found a few times. The chain combines TRBV29-1 with TRBJ2-3, with D tentatively TRBD2 (6 bases). CDR1 and CDR2 from the germline V gene are SQVTM and ANQGSEA. The V and J ends lost 4 bases and 6 bases respectively, with 14 bases between them. The CDR3 is made up of 13 amino acids. The CDR3 loop reads CSVARLESDTQYF. CDR3 sequence (DNA): TGCAGCGTTGCGAGACTAGAATCGGATACGCAGTATTTT.